Each of the 20 T cell receptor beta chains below was sequenced from the same sample in a study of blood T cell repertoires in COVID-19. Repertoires were generated with immunoSEQ multiplex PCR, while TCRdb's copy carries only in-frame clones and drops some. Of approximately 89,000 clones in the sample, 85% were seen once. Sequencing used peripheral blood. The receptors originated from a woman aged 70 to 79 with acute or convalescent COVID-19.

The chain uses TRBV9 and TRBJ2-3; 8 positions match TRBD1. Trimming took 6 bases from V and 6 from J; bases not matched to a gene: 9. This CDR3 contains 14 residues. The V gene's germline CDR1 is SGDLS and CDR2 YYNGEE. The CDR3 DNA reads TGTGCCAGCACCGGGGGACAGGCAAGGGATACGCAGTATTTT. As protein: CASTGGQARDTQYF.

As regards this clone: This specimen includes other DNA sequences encoding the same CDR3. The rearrangement uses TRBV5-1 and TRBJ2-5; 7 bases are shared with TRBD1. This CDR3 has 13 residues. Germline lookup yields CDR1 SGHRS and CDR2 YFSETQ. The V and J ends lost 4 bases and 3 bases, in that order; junction bases with no gene match: 3. The CDR3 bases are TGCGCCAGCAGCCTAGGGACAGAAGAGACCCAGTACTTC. Its protein product is CASSLGTEETQYF.

The chain carries TRBV3-1 (or the pseudogene TRBV3-2) and TRBJ2-2; the match to TRBD2 covers 7 bases. Germline V gene sequence: CDR1 LGHDT, CDR2 YNNKEL (reference sequence). This CDR3 contains 17 residues. J gave up 4 bases and V 2 bases, and 10 bases lay outside the gene matches. The CDR3 DNA reads as TGTGCCAGCAGCCAACTTAGCGGGCGGGGAATCACCGGGGAGCTGTTTTTT. This sequence encodes CASSQLSGRGITGELFF.

The V and J genes are TRBV27 and TRBJ2-1; 8 nucleotides agree with TRBD1. The V and J ends lost 4 bases and 4 bases, in that order; junction bases with no gene match: 3. This CDR3 is 14 amino acids long. The germline gives CDR1 MNHEY, CDR2 SMNVEV (reference sequence). CDR3 in amino acids: CASSWTGTYNEQFF. The CDR3 bases are TGTGCCAGCAGTTGGACAGGGACGTACAATGAGCAGTTCTTC.

V is TRBV21-1 and J is TRBJ1-3; whether TRBD1, the table's D call, matches the DNA was not checked. TRBV21-1 counts as a pseudogene. The CDR3 length is 17 residues. CDR3 in amino acids: CASSNVRTDRDGNTIYF. The CDR3, as DNA: TGTGCCAGCAGCAATGTCCGAACGGACAGGGACGGAAACACCATATATTTT.

This clone was seen more than once but under ten times. The chain has TRBV13 and TRBJ2-1, with TRBD2 identical over 13 bases. Germline V gives CDR1 PRHDT, CDR2 FYEKMQ (reference sequence). V lost 5 bases and J lost 8; bases outside the gene matches: 6. The length of the CDR3 is 15 residues. Written as DNA, the CDR3 is TGTGCCAGCAGCCACGGGACTAGCGGGATCTATGAGCAGTTCTTC. This gives the protein CASSHGTSGIYEQFF.

The chain carries TRBV7-2 and TRBJ2-1; 9 nucleotides agree with TRBD2. Germline assignment: CDR1 SGHTA and CDR2 FQGNSA. V gave up 4 bases and J gave up 7 bases; unmatched junction bases: 5. CDR3 length equals 14 residues. CDR3 sequence (DNA): TGTGCCAGCAGCTCGGGACTAGCATTAAATGAGCAGTTCTTC. This gives the protein CASSSGLALNEQFF. The variable domain in full, completed from reference TRBV7-2 and TRBJ2-1, reads GAGVSQSPSNKVTEKGKDVELRCDPISGHTALYWYRQSLGQGLEFLIYFQGNSAPDKSGLPSDRFSAERTGGSVSTLTIQRTQQEDSAVYLCASSSGLALNEQFFGPGTRLTVL.

The J gene is TRBJ1-6, the V gene TRBV9, with D unclear. The V gene's germline CDR1 is SGDLS and CDR2 YYNGEE. Trimming stripped 0 bases from V and 9 bases from J, with 13 bases between. The CDR3 length is 15 residues. The CDR3 DNA is TGTGCCAGCAGCGTAGATCTAGGTGAGGGTTCACCCCTCCACTTT. The encoded protein is CASSVDLGEGSPLHF.

Here the CDR3 reads CASSRRQGARTDTQYF. The CDR3 nucleotides are TGTGCCAGCAGCCGAAGACAGGGGGCGCGCACAGATACGCAGTATTTT. The chain employs TRBV3-1 (or the pseudogene TRBV3-2) and TRBJ2-3; 10 positions match TRBD1. The germline V gene encodes CDR1 LGHDT and CDR2 YNNKEL (reference sequence). V gave up 4 bases and J gave up 1 base; unmatched junction bases: 5. The CDR3 has 16 residues.

The gene calls are TRBV5-4 and TRBJ2-4; 11 bases align to TRBD2. V was clipped by 2 bases and J by 7 bases; unmatched bases: 8. The CDR3 contains 16 residues. Germline V CDR1 and CDR2: SGHNT, YYREEE (reference sequence). The CDR3 loop reads CASSLTSGGTRNIQYF. CDR3 bases: TGTGCCAGCAGCTTAACTAGCGGGGGCACAAGGAACATTCAGTACTTC.

V gene TRBV6-2 or TRBV6-3 combines with J gene TRBJ2-5; D not certain. The germline V and J ends were trimmed by 4 bases and 5 bases, with 11 bases remaining between them. CDR3 length equals 13 residues. Germline CDR1 reads MNHEY; CDR2 reads SVGEGT. For the CDR3, the DNA is TGTGCCAGCAGTTCTCGGCGGCGGGAGACCCAGTACTTC. Translating it yields CASSSRRRETQYF.

The V and J genes are TRBV14 and TRBJ1-4; 11 bases fit TRBD1. The germline gives CDR1 SGHDN, CDR2 FVKESK. With V trimmed by 6 bases and J by 5 bases, 8 bases remained unmatched. The CDR3 is 16 amino acids. The CDR3 here is CASRPSGTGGNEKLFF. CDR3 nucleotide sequence: TGTGCCAGCAGACCCTCCGGGACAGGGGGAAATGAAAAACTGTTTTTT.

The chain links TRBV3-1 (or the pseudogene TRBV3-2) to TRBJ2-1, with TRBD2 matching 9 bases. Germline assignment: CDR1 LGHDT and CDR2 YNNKEL (reference sequence). J was trimmed by 3 bases and V by 7 bases; bases with no gene match: 10. The CDR3 has 16 residues. CDR3 loop: CASTLAGKYNYNEQFF. In nucleotides, the CDR3 is TGTGCCAGCACCCTAGCGGGAAAGTACAACTACAATGAGCAGTTCTTC.

CDR3 in DNA: TGTGCCAGCAGCTTGGCGTTAGGGACAGGGAGGGCCTACAATGAGCAGTTCTTC. Amino acids: CASSLALGTGRAYNEQFF. The chain carries TRBV5-6 and TRBJ2-1; 9 bases agree with TRBD1. CDR3 length equals 18 residues. Germline V gene sequence: CDR1 SGHDT, CDR2 YYEEEE. J gave up 2 bases and V 0 bases, and 9 bases lay outside the gene matches.

The chain combines TRBV6-6 with TRBJ2-3; D is possibly TRBD1 (5 bases). CDR1 and CDR2 (germline): MNHNY, SVGAGI (reference sequence). The CDR3 consists of 12 residues. Trimming removed 0 bases from V and 15 bases from J, with 13 bases in between. The DNA for the CDR3 is TGTGCCAGCAGTTACTCTCCAGGGTGGTTTTATTTT. Protein sequence: CASSYSPGWFYF.

This rearrangement joins TRBV28 to TRBJ1-2; 12 nucleotides agree with TRBD1. The germline CDR1 and CDR2 sequences are MDHEN and SYDVKM. Losses at the gene ends were 7 bases for V and 8 bases for J; bases not matched to a gene: 11. The CDR3 contains 15 residues. This CDR3 is CASTVTGQGAPGYTF. DNA for the CDR3: TGTGCCAGCACAGTAACGGGACAGGGGGCACCCGGCTACACCTTC.

The V gene is TRBV4-1, the J gene TRBJ1-2, with D perhaps TRBD1 (5 bases). CDR1 and CDR2 from the germline V gene are MGHRA and YSYEKL. V lost 0 bases, J lost 3 bases, and 11 bases lay in between. The CDR3 spans 15 residues. CDR3 bases: TGCGCCAGCAGCCAAGACGGTCAGGGTGACTATGGCTACACCTTC. Amino acids: CASSQDGQGDYGYTF.

In nucleotides, the CDR3 is TGTGCCAGCTCGCCCGGGACAGGTTTGTCGACTGAAGCTTTCTTT. Residues: CASSPGTGLSTEAFF. The chain is built from TRBV18 and TRBJ1-1, with 8 bases fitting TRBD1. The CDR3 length is 15 residues. With V trimmed by 6 bases and J by 5 bases, 11 bases remained unmatched. Germline-derived CDR1 and CDR2 are KGHSH and LQKENI.

The rearrangement links TRBV10-3 to TRBJ1-2; 8 positions agree with TRBD1. The CDR3 contains 15 residues. Unmatched junction bases numbered 9, after V lost 5 bases and J lost 4 bases. CDR1 and CDR2 (germline): ENHRY, SYGVKD. The CDR3 is CAISNGQGGPYGYTF. The CDR3 nucleotides read TGTGCCATCAGTAATGGACAGGGAGGGCCCTATGGCTACACCTTC.

The V call is TRBV6-5, the J call TRBJ2-7; TRBD2 matches at 12 bases. Germline lookup yields CDR1 MNHEY and CDR2 SVGAGI. The CDR3 has 15 amino acids. Trimming cost V 5 bases and J 3 bases; bases outside gene matches: 5. The CDR3 DNA reads TGTGCCAGCAGTACTCGGGGACTAGCGGGCTACGAGCAGTACGTC. Its translation is CASSTRGLAGYEQYV.